Here is one TCR beta chain with its context. What it recognizes is unknown. The PCR made use of 60 Vbeta and 13 Jbeta primers. Sequencing was performed with immunoSEQ multiplex PCR; in TCRdb, only in-frame clones are kept and a portion is missing. The sample yields roughly 120,000 clones, 74% seen once. The sample belongs to a study of cytomegalovirus exposure and HLA in healthy donors. This CDR3 is 15 amino acids long. Germline V CDR1 and CDR2: SGHAT, FQDESV (reference sequence). The J segment lost 3 bases and the V segment lost 1 base, leaving 3 bases of the junction unmatched. Study-wide findings and caveats: The only immune exposure information that was available was CMV serostatus. Diagnosis of cytomegalovirus status made by the classifier reportedly showed high specificity and sensitivity. It was assumed in the presence/absence analyses that sequencing depth was roughly uniform across donors.

The sequenced sample was PBMCs. This TCR was recovered from a woman aged 45-60 years in good health and CMV-seropositive. The chain carries TRBV11-1 and TRBJ1-1; 9 bases match TRBD1. CDR3 bases: TGTGCCAGCAGCTTAGAGGACAGGGGTTACACTGAAGCTTTCTTT. It encodes CASSLEDRGYTEAFF.